This TCR beta chain comes out of a study of T cell responses to AZD1222 COVID-19 vaccine. Background on the study: Both about-4-week and about-12-week second-dose recipients were combined.

Trimming stripped 2 bases from V and 3 bases from J, with 8 bases between. This CDR3 spans 13 amino acids. Germline CDR1 and CDR2: SGHTA and FQGNSA. TCRdb's copy holds only in-frame clones and misses some; the assay was immunoSEQ multiplex PCR. The table records about 190,000 clones, around 87% of them present only once. As to this clone: What it recognizes is unknown.

Overall study results and limits: CD4 TCRs covered the whole spike, strongest at regions 160-218 and 743-854. There were mostly white British donors and more females than males, and clonal diversity was possibly underestimated.

The gene calls are TRBV7-2 and TRBJ2-7; possibly TRBD1 or TRBD2 for D (6 bases each). Here the sequenced sample was peripheral blood, taken on day 0 of AZD1222 vaccination. This receptor was taken from an adult in good health. The CDR3 reads CASSLRGDYEQYF. CDR3 in DNA: TGTGCCAGCAGCTTAAGGGGGGACTACGAGCAGTACTTC. Based on the CDR3 plus reference TRBV7-2 and TRBJ2-7, the full variable domain is GAGVSQSPSNKVTEKGKDVELRCDPISGHTALYWYRQSLGQGLEFLIYFQGNSAPDKSGLPSDRFSAERTGGSVSTLTIQRTQQEDSAVYLCASSLRGDYEQYFGPGTRLTVT.